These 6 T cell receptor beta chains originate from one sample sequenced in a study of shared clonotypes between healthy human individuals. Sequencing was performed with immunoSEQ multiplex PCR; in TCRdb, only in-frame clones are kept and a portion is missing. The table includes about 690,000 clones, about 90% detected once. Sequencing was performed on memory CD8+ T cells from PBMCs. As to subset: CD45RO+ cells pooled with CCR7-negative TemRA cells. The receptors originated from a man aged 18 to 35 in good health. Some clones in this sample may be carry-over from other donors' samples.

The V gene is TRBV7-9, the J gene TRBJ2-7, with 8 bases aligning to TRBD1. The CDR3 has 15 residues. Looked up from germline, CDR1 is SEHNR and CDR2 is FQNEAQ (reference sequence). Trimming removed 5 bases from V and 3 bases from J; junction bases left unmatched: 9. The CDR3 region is CASSPGTGFSYEQYF. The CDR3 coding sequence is TGTGCCAGCAGCCCTGGGACAGGCTTTAGCTACGAGCAGTACTTC.

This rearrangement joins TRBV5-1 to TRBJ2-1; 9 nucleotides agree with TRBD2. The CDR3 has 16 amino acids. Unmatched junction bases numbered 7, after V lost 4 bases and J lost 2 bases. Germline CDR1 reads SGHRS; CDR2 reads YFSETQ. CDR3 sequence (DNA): TGCGCCAGCAGCCCGGCGACTAGCGGAGCCTACAATGAGCAGTTCTTC. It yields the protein CASSPATSGAYNEQFF.

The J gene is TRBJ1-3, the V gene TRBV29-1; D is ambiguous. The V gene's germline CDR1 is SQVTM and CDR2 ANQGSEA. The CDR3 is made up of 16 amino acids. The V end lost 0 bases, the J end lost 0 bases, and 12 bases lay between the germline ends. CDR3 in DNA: TGCAGCGTTGAAGATCCCGGCGCCCACTCTGGAAACACCATATATTTT. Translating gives CSVEDPGAHSGNTIYF.

In DNA, the CDR3 is TGTGCCAGCAGTTTATCCCCATTGACAGGCTTAAACTATGGCTACACCTTC. Translation: CASSLSPLTGLNYGYTF. The V and J genes are TRBV27 and TRBJ1-2, with D tentatively TRBD1 (6 bases). Germline loops: CDR1 MNHEY, CDR2 SMNVEV (reference sequence). This CDR3 is 17 amino acids long. The germline V and J ends were trimmed by 0 bases and 2 bases, with 16 bases remaining between them.

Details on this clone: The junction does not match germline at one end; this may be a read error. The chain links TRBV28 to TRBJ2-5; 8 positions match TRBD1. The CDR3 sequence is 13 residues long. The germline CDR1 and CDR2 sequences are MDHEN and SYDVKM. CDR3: CASSFRGQGTQYF. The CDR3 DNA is TGTGCCAGCAGTTTCAGGGGGCAAGGGACCCAGTACTTC.

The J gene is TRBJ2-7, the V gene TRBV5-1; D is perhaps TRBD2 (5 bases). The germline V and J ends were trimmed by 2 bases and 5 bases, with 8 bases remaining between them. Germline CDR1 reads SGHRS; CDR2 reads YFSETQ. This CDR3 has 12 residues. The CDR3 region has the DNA TGCGCCAGCAGCTTCGAGGGAAACGAGCAGTACTTC. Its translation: CASSFEGNEQYF.